This is a list of T cell receptor beta chains from one sample in a study of T cells in narcolepsy. Some clones are missing from TCRdb's copy, which holds only in-frame ones; the method was immunoSEQ multiplex PCR. Of some 25,000 clones listed, 85% are singletons. Sequences were obtained from memory (CD45RA-) CD4+ T cells from blood. These receptors came from a human donor in good health. CDR3s include the opening cysteine and the closing phenylalanine or tryptophan. The D gene is left open where the match is weak. Clone size is not always given. Where it is, it says once, few, many or a class for expanded clones.

>TRBV5-5|NA|TRBJ1-2|NA
CASSWGQGITNYGYTF
NA
>TRBV5-1|NA|TRBJ2-3|TRBD2
CASSLAVSGSSDTQYF
TGCGCCAGCAGCTTGGCCGTAAGCGGGAGTTCAGATACGCAGTATTTT
>TRBV19|NA|TRBJ1-2|NA
CASSLGGGGYTF
TGTGCCAGTAGCCTCGGCGGGGGTGGCTACACCTTC
>TRBV18|once|TRBJ1-1|NA
CASSPSRGPGAEAFF
TGTGCCAGCTCACCATCCAGGGGCCCCGGCGCTGAAGCTTTCTTT
>TRBV5-1|NA|TRBJ1-1|TRBD1
CASSLEQGAVEAFF
TGCGCCAGCAGCTTGGAACAGGGGGCGGTTGAAGCTTTCTTT
>TRBV27|NA|TRBJ2-7|NA
CASSLEPHPSYEQYF
TGTGCCAGCAGTTTAGAACCACATCCGTCCTACGAGCAGTACTTC
>TRBV5-1|NA|TRBJ2-3|TRBD2
CASRPVLAEGTDTQYF
TGCGCCAGCAGGCCCGTGCTAGCGGAGGGCACAGATACGCAGTATTTT
>TRBV11-2|NA|TRBJ2-1|TRBD2
CASRELPTSGLGDEQFF
TGTGCCAGCAGGGAGTTACCGACTAGCGGGTTAGGGGATGAGCAGTTCTTC
>TRBV5-1|NA|TRBJ2-5|NA
CASSLGQETQYF
TGCGCCAGCAGCTTGGGACAAGAGACCCAGTACTTC
>TRBV9|NA|TRBJ2-1|TRBD2
CASSVGGREGWNEQFF
TGTGCCAGCAGCGTAGGGGGCCGGGAGGGCTGGAATGAGCAGTTCTTC
>TRBV6-1|NA|TRBJ2-1|TRBD1
CASTPGTAYNEQFF
TGTGCCAGCACCCCCGGGACAGCTTACAATGAGCAGTTCTTC
>TRBV15|NA|TRBJ2-7|NA
CATSRDRGSLVYSYEQYF
TGTGCCACCAGCAGAGATCGGGGCAGCCTAGTCTACTCCTACGAGCAGTACTTC
>TRBV28|NA|TRBJ1-6|TRBD1
CASSLGQGYRSPLHF
TGTGCCAGCAGCCTTGGACAGGGATATCGTTCACCCCTCCACTTT
>TRBV23-1|NA|TRBJ1-5|NA
CASSRTEYSNQPQHF
TGCGCCAGCAGCCGGACGGAGTATAGCAATCAGCCCCAGCATTTT
>TRBV6-6|few|TRBJ2-7|NA
CASSSLLGVYEQYF
TGTGCCAGCAGTTCACTGCTGGGGGTATACGAGCAGTACTTC
>TRBV7-8|NA|TRBJ2-5|NA
CASSRRGETQYF
TGTGCCAGCAGCCGGAGGGGAGAGACCCAGTACTTC
>TRBV28|once|TRBJ1-2|TRBD1
CASSFLDRKNYGYTF
TGTGCCAGCAGTTTCCTGGACAGGAAGAACTATGGCTACACCTTC
>TRBV11-2|NA|TRBJ1-1|NA
CASSLNQGLGNTEAFF
TGTGCCAGCAGCTTAAATCAGGGGCTGGGGAACACTGAAGCTTTCTTT
>TRBV19|NA|TRBJ1-1|NA
CASRRYGEYTEAFF
TGTGCCAGTAGACGTTATGGTGAGTACACTGAAGCTTTCTTT
>TRBV7-8|NA|TRBJ1-4|NA
CASSLGAVGKLFF
TGTGCCAGCAGCTTAGGTGCTGTTGGAAAACTGTTTTTT
>TRBV19|few|TRBJ2-3|NA
CASSNIDTQYF
TGTGCCAGTAGTAATATAGATACGCAGTATTTT
>TRBV11-2|NA|TRBJ1-5|NA
CASSLVGGTQPQHF
TGTGCCAGCAGCTTAGTGGGGGGCACTCAGCCCCAGCATTTT
>TRBV28|NA|TRBJ1-5|NA
CASNLPGGNQPQHF
TGTGCCAGCAACCTTCCGGGTGGCAATCAGCCCCAGCATTTT
>TRBV10-3|NA|TRBJ2-5|NA
CAISDQETQYF
TGTGCCATCAGTGACCAAGAGACCCAGTACTTC
>TRBV6-1|NA|TRBJ2-2|NA
CASSIQTGELFF
TGTGCCAGCAGTATTCAGACCGGGGAGCTGTTTTTT
>TRBV7-8|NA|TRBJ2-2|NA
CASSFMLSGELFF
TGTGCCAGCAGCTTCATGCTGAGCGGGGAGCTGTTTTTT
>TRBV21-1|NA|TRBJ2-1|NA
CASSNSGRASEQFF
TGTGCCAGCAGCAATAGCGGGAGGGCCTCGGAGCAGTTCTTC
>TRBV18|NA|TRBJ1-1|TRBD1
CASSPRQGSNTEAFF
TGTGCCAGCTCACCGCGACAGGGGTCGAACACTGAAGCTTTCTTT
>TRBV9|NA|TRBJ2-1|TRBD2
CASSAAGGSYNEQFF
TGTGCCAGCAGCGCAGCGGGAGGGTCTTACAATGAGCAGTTCTTC
>TRBV28|NA|TRBJ1-3|NA
CASSFIGNGNTIYF
TGTGCCAGCAGTTTTATAGGGAACGGAAACACCATATATTTT
>TRBV6-9|few|TRBJ1-5|NA
CASNPTGSNQPQHF
TGTGCCAGCAACCCAACAGGGTCCAATCAGCCCCAGCATTTT
>TRBV6-5|NA|TRBJ2-3|TRBD2
CASSYGGSGADTQYF
TGTGCCAGCAGTTACGGCGGGAGCGGGGCAGATACGCAGTATTTT
>TRBV10-3|once|TRBJ2-2|NA
CAIKAGVSGELFF
TGTGCCATCAAAGCAGGAGTCTCCGGGGAGCTGTTTTTT
>TRBV2|NA|TRBJ2-1|NA
CASGSGQAEQFF
TGTGCCAGCGGATCGGGGCAGGCGGAGCAGTTCTTC
>TRBV7-2|NA|TRBJ2-2|TRBD2
CASSPSGRGNTGELFF
TGTGCCAGCAGCCCAAGCGGGAGGGGGAACACCGGGGAGCTGTTTTTT
>TRBV4-1|NA|TRBJ1-4|TRBD1
CASSQEEENRGRELFF
TGCGCCAGCAGCCAAGAGGAAGAAAACAGGGGGAGGGAACTGTTTTTT
>TRBV28|NA|TRBJ2-7|NA
CASSPSGSWSNYEQYF
TGTGCCAGCAGTCCCTCGGGTTCCTGGAGTAACTACGAGCAGTACTTC
>TRBV13|NA|TRBJ2-1|TRBD1
CASSLSLWGQGYNEQFF
TGTGCCAGCAGCTTAAGTCTTTGGGGACAGGGCTACAATGAGCAGTTCTTC
>TRBV10-1|NA|TRBJ2-1|NA
CASSGRAQSTYNEQFF
TGCGCCAGCAGTGGCCGGGCCCAATCCACGTACAATGAGCAGTTCTTC
>TRBV16|NA|TRBJ1-5|TRBD1
CASSQGQGAQPQHF
TGTGCCAGCAGCCAGGGACAGGGGGCCCAGCCCCAGCATTTT
>TRBV7-2|NA|TRBJ1-5|NA
CASSLVDGSNQPQHF
TGTGCCAGCAGCTTAGTCGACGGCTCCAATCAGCCCCAGCATTTT
>TRBV19|NA|TRBJ2-7|NA
CASSVQGFSEQYF
TGTGCCAGTAGTGTCCAGGGATTCAGCGAGCAGTACTTC
>TRBV15|NA|TRBJ2-3|TRBD2
CATSRVGSGRALSTDTQYF
TGTGCCACCAGCAGAGTGGGCAGCGGGAGGGCCCTTTCCACAGATACGCAGTATTTT
>TRBV7-2|NA|TRBJ1-1|NA
CASRPQGWDTEAFF
TGTGCCAGCAGGCCCCAGGGGTGGGACACTGAAGCTTTCTTT
>TRBV14|NA|TRBJ2-1|NA
CASSQDSRYNEQFF
TGTGCCAGCAGCCAAGATAGTAGGTACAATGAGCAGTTCTTC
>TRBV6-1|NA|TRBJ2-7|TRBD1
CASSEGTGGFNYEQYF
TGTGCCAGCAGTGAAGGGACAGGGGGCTTCAACTACGAGCAGTACTTC
>TRBV5-1|NA|TRBJ2-2|TRBD2
CASSSVAGANTGELFF
TGCGCCAGCAGCAGTGTAGCGGGAGCGAACACCGGGGAGCTGTTTTTT
>TRBV7-6|NA|TRBJ2-1|TRBD2
CASSFSVVAGDNEQFF
TGTGCCAGCAGCTTTAGCGTGGTAGCGGGAGACAATGAGCAGTTCTTC
>TRBV19|NA|TRBJ1-4|NA
CASRKGGGEKLFF
TGTGCCAGTAGAAAGGGAGGAGGTGAAAAACTGTTTTTT
>TRBV6-5|NA|TRBJ2-7|NA
CASRPLGRDAYEQYF
TGTGCCAGCAGACCCCTGGGGCGGGATGCCTACGAGCAGTACTTC
>TRBV9|NA|TRBJ2-1|TRBD2
CASSARGTSGREEGNEQFF
TGTGCCAGCAGCGCGCGTGGGACTAGCGGGAGGGAGGAAGGCAATGAGCAGTTCTTC
>TRBV30|NA|TRBJ2-5|NA
CAWSVGGWAQETQYF
TGTGCCTGGAGTGTAGGGGGGTGGGCTCAAGAGACCCAGTACTTC
>TRBV9|NA|TRBJ1-3|TRBD1
CASSPGGVSGNTIYF
TGTGCCAGCAGCCCAGGGGGGGTCTCTGGAAACACCATATATTTT
>TRBV7-2|NA|TRBJ2-3|TRBD2
CASSPRGGLTDTQYF
TGTGCCAGCAGCCCACGGGGGGGACTCACAGATACGCAGTATTTT
>TRBV6-1|once|TRBJ1-4|NA
CASSHGGGLFF
TGTGCCAGCAGTCACGGAGGTGGGCTGTTTTTT
>TRBV19|NA|TRBJ2-2|NA
CASSISRLLWPGELFF
TGTGCCAGTAGTATTAGCCGACTACTTTGGCCCGGGGAGCTGTTTTTT
>TRBV10-2|NA|TRBJ2-2|TRBD2
CASRGGADGELFF
TGCGCCAGCCGGGGGGGGGCCGACGGGGAGCTGTTTTTT
>TRBV10-3|NA|TRBJ2-7|TRBD2
CAISDTSGRIYEQYF
TGTGCCATCAGTGATACTAGCGGGAGAATCTACGAGCAGTACTTC
>TRBV4-2|NA|TRBJ1-6|TRBD1
CASSQVAGQGSSPLHF
TGTGCCAGCAGCCAAGTGGCCGGACAGGGAAGTTCACCCCTCCACTTT